The 21 T cell receptor beta chains listed next were all sequenced from one sample in a study of T cell repertoires in cytomegalovirus infection. TCRdb reanalysed the reads using MiXCR and keeps one entry per CDR3 protein. Seen here are approximately 1,000,000 distinct CDR3 sequences, about a third observed once, and the top ten hold over 12%. These TCRs are of unknown antigen specificity. Sequences were derived from cultured CD8+ T cells from PBMCs, sampled from culture after CMV antigen stimulation. Source of these receptors: a human donor in good health (CMV status not recorded). Some clones in this sample may be carry-over from other donors' samples.

This clonotype was seen many times. The chain links TRBV12-3 or TRBV12-4 to TRBJ1-2; 7 bases are shared with TRBD1. This CDR3 is 18 amino acids long. V shed 3 bases and J 4 bases; nucleotides not matched to a gene: 17. The CDR3 loop is CASSFPGDSSTHVYGYTF. CDR3 DNA: TGTGCCAGCAGTTTCCCCGGGGACAGCTCGACTCATGTCTATGGCTACACCTTC.

This clonotype has a handful of counts. The chain has TRBV6-1 and TRBJ2-7; TRBD1 might be the D (5 bases). Germline CDR1 is MNHNS and CDR2 is SASEGT. The V end was cut by 5 bases, the J end by 1 base, with 15 bases between. This CDR3 is built from 15 residues. This CDR3 reads CASSSGHTTSYEQYF. In DNA, the CDR3 is TGTGCCAGCAGTTCAGGACACACGACTTCCTACGAGCAGTACTTC.

The chain couples TRBV7-6 to TRBJ1-6; 7 positions match TRBD1. The CDR3 has 14 amino acids. Trimming removed 6 bases from V and 7 bases from J; junction bases left unmatched: 6. Germline values: CDR1 SGHVS, CDR2 FNYEAQ. The CDR3 nucleotides read TGTGCCAGCAGTCGACAGGGTGCAAATTCACCCCTCCACTTT. It translates to CASSRQGANSPLHF.

This clonotype was detected a few times. The rearrangement links TRBV7-2 to TRBJ1-1; the D is unclear. The CDR3 loop spans 13 amino acids. Germline CDR1 and CDR2: SGHTA and FQGNSA. V lost 2 bases and J 3 bases, leaving 7 bases between the germline ends. The CDR3 here is CASSLIDYTEAFF. In nucleotides, the CDR3 is TGTGCCAGCAGCTTAATCGACTACACTGAAGCTTTCTTT.

This clonotype was picked up many times. This chain joins TRBV7-6 and TRBJ2-1; no clear D gene. There are 11 residues in the CDR3. The ends were cut back, 2 bases at V and 9 bases at J, with 5 bases in the middle. The germline CDR1 and CDR2 sequences are SGHVS and FNYEAQ. DNA for the CDR3: TGTGCCAGCAGCTTACCGGGTGAGCAGTTCTTC. Its translation is CASSLPGEQFF. The whole variable domain, remainder taken from reference TRBV7-6 and TRBJ2-1, is GAGVSQSPRYKVTKRGQDVALRCDPISGHVSLYWYRQALGQGPEFLTYFNYEAQQDKSGLPNDRFSAERPEGSISTLTIQRTEQRDSAMYRCASSLPGEQFFGPGTRLTVL.

This chain connects TRBV12-3 or TRBV12-4 to TRBJ2-5, with a tentative D call TRBD1 (5 bases). This CDR3 region has 16 residues. V lost 3 bases and J 2 bases, leaving 16 bases between the germline ends. The CDR3 DNA sequence: TGTGCCAGCAGTTTTTCCTGGGGCGACGATCAAGAGACCCAGTACTTC. Residues: CASSFSWGDDQETQYF.

V usage is TRBV4-2 and J usage is TRBJ2-1, with 11 bases fitting TRBD2. CDR3 size: 18 residues. Germline CDR1 is LGHNA and CDR2 is YNFKEQ. V was pared by 1 base and J by 10 bases, with 15 bases of the junction left unmatched. Here the CDR3 DNA reads TGTGCCAGCAGCCAAGTTCCCCATAGCGGGGGGGCCAAAGGGGAGCAGTTCTTC. Translating it yields CASSQVPHSGGAKGEQFF.

This clonotype was observed a handful of times. CDR3 nucleotide sequence: TGTGCCAGCAGCCGGGACTATTACTCCTACAATGAGCAGTTCTTC. This encodes CASSRDYYSYNEQFF. The chain recombines TRBV7-9 with TRBJ2-1, with 7 nucleotides matching TRBD2. This CDR3 spans 15 amino acids. Germline CDR1 reads SEHNR; CDR2 reads FQNEAQ (reference sequence). V was pared by 5 bases and J by 0 bases, with 4 bases of the junction left unmatched. Drawing the rest from reference TRBV7-9 and TRBJ2-1, the complete variable domain is DTGVSQNPRHKITKRGQNVTFRCDPISEHNRLYWYRQTLGQGPEFLTYFQNEAQLEKSRLLSDRFSAERPKGSFSTLEIQRTEQGDSAMYLCASSRDYYSYNEQFFGPGTRLTVL.

This chain joins TRBV7-9 and TRBJ1-5; D gene ambiguous. The CDR3 runs to 16 residues. Trimming cost V 2 bases and J 1 base, with 12 bases left between them. Germline lookup yields CDR1 SEHNR and CDR2 FQNEAQ (reference sequence). CDR3 residues: CASSLSPAGSNQPQHF. The CDR3, as DNA: TGTGCCAGCAGCTTATCCCCCGCCGGGAGCAATCAGCCCCAGCATTTT.

The V call is TRBV7-9, the J call TRBJ1-5; 10 bases are shared with TRBD1. CDR1 and CDR2 (germline): SEHNR, FQNEAQ (reference sequence). V was clipped by 4 bases and J by 6 bases; unmatched bases: 6. The length of the CDR3 is 15 residues. The CDR3 reads CASSWGQGSPQPQHF. As DNA, the CDR3 is TGTGCCAGCAGCTGGGGACAGGGGAGCCCTCAGCCCCAGCATTTT.

The chain combines TRBV6-6 with TRBJ2-7; 9 bases line up with TRBD1. V trimming: 5 bases; J trimming: 0 bases; junction bases outside the gene matches: 5. This CDR3 has 15 residues. CDR1 and CDR2 from the germline V gene are MNHNY and SVGAGI (reference sequence). CDR3 coding DNA: TGTGCCAGCAGTAAACAGGGGGCCATCTCCTACGAGCAGTACGTC. This gives the protein CASSKQGAISYEQYV.

This chain connects TRBV4-1 to TRBJ2-5, with TRBD2 matching over 9 bases. V shed 0 bases and J 3 bases; nucleotides not matched to a gene: 17. CDR1 and CDR2 (germline): MGHRA, YSYEKL. This CDR3 is 20 amino acids long. CDR3 DNA sequence: TGCGCCAGCAGCCAAGATCCCGTCCTGGGACTAGCTGGTGGGGAAGAGACCCAGTACTTC. Residues: CASSQDPVLGLAGGEETQYF.

About this clonotype itself: Being one base from a much bigger clone, this may be a read error. The rearrangement uses TRBV7-6 and TRBJ2-7; a possible D gene is TRBD2 (7 bases). The V end was cut by 1 base, the J end by 5 bases, with 15 bases between. The V gene's germline CDR1 is SGHVS and CDR2 FNYEAQ. The length of the CDR3 is 15 residues. CDR3 amino acids: CASSLVAGDYHEQYF. CDR3 sequence (DNA): TGTGCCAGCAGCTTAGTGGCAGGGGACTATCACGAGCAGTACTTC.

CDR3 amino acids: CASSLAGQTPYNEQFF. In nucleotides, the CDR3 is TGTGCCAGCAGCTTAGCTGGACAGACGCCCTACAATGAGCAGTTCTTC. The chain carries TRBV7-9 and TRBJ2-1, with a tentative D call TRBD1 (6 bases). CDR3 length: 16 residues. The V end lost 0 bases, the J end lost 2 bases, and 11 bases lay between the germline ends. Germline V gene data show CDR1 as SEHNR and CDR2 as FQNEAQ (reference sequence).

The chain links TRBV7-9 to TRBJ2-2; tentative D call: TRBD1 (5 bases). The V and J ends lost 7 bases and 4 bases respectively, with 16 bases between them. CDR3 length: 15 residues. Germline values: CDR1 SEHNR, CDR2 FQNEAQ (reference sequence). This CDR3 reads CASITLGASTGELFF. Written as DNA, the CDR3 is TGTGCCAGCATCACCCTTGGGGCCTCCACCGGGGAGCTGTTTTTT.

This clonotype was seen a handful of times. The J gene is TRBJ1-1, the V gene TRBV6-2 or TRBV6-3; 10 bases map to TRBD1. The CDR3 contains 15 residues. Germline-derived CDR1 and CDR2 are MNHEY and SVGEGT. The V gene end was trimmed by 4 bases and the J gene end by 8 bases; junction bases not matched to a gene: 10. CDR3 loop: CASSFSGTGANEAFF. The DNA of the CDR3 is TGTGCCAGCAGTTTTTCCGGGACAGGGGCGAACGAAGCTTTCTTT.

The V and J genes are TRBV12-3 or TRBV12-4 and TRBJ1-2; the D gene is possibly TRBD1 (5 bases). Trimming pared 6 bases from V and 4 bases from J, leaving 15 bases between. The CDR3 loop spans 14 amino acids. Written as DNA, the CDR3 is TGTGCCAGCAGCGAGATGGGGCAGCCCTATGGCTACACCTTC. Its translation: CASSEMGQPYGYTF.

This clonotype was detected only a few times. The chain joins TRBV27 to TRBJ2-1, with 9 bases identical to TRBD2. V lost 5 bases to trimming and J lost 6 bases; unmatched junction nucleotides: 5. The CDR3 is made up of 14 amino acids. Germline CDR1 reads MNHEY; CDR2 reads SMNVEV (reference sequence). The CDR3, as DNA: TGTGCCAGCAGTCCCGGGACTAGCTTCAATGAGCAGTTCTTC. Translation gives CASSPGTSFNEQFF.

This rearrangement joins TRBV27 to TRBJ1-4; D remains ambiguous. The CDR3 extends over 15 amino acids. Germline V gives CDR1 MNHEY, CDR2 SMNVEV (reference sequence). The V gene lost 6 bases and the J gene lost 2 bases, with 13 bases spanning the gap. CDR3 in amino acids: CASSPVRVTNEKLFF. CDR3 coding DNA: TGTGCCAGCAGCCCGGTGAGAGTCACTAATGAAAAACTGTTTTTT.

This clonotype was counted at least ten times. V usage is TRBV7-2 and J usage is TRBJ1-5; no reliable D call. The V and J ends lost 5 bases and 0 bases respectively, with 17 bases between them. CDR3 size: 17 residues. Germline values: CDR1 SGHTA, CDR2 FQGNSA. The CDR3 nucleotides read TGTGCCAGCAGCCCCAGCCAGTCACATTATAGCAATCAGCCCCAGCATTTT. Its protein product is CASSPSQSHYSNQPQHF.

V gene TRBV10-2 combines with J gene TRBJ2-7, with TRBD1 matching over 8 bases. This CDR3 has 15 amino acids. Germline CDR1 is WSHSY and CDR2 is SAAADI. The V gene end was trimmed by 6 bases and the J gene end by 1 base; junction bases not matched to a gene: 8. The CDR3 here is CASSVDRGFSYEQYV. CDR3 nucleotides: TGCGCCAGCAGCGTCGACAGGGGTTTTTCCTACGAGCAGTACGTC.